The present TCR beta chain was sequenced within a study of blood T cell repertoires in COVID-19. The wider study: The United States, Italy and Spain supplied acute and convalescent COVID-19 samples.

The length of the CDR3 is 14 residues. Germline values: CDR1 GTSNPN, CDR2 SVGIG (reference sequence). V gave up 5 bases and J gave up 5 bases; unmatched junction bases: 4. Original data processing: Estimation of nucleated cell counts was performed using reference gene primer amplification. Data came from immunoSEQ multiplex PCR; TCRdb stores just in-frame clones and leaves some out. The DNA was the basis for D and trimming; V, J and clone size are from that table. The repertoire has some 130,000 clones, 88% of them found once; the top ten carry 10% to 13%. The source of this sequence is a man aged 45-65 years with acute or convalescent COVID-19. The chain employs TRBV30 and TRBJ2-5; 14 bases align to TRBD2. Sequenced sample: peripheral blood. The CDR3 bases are TGTGCCTGGGGGACTAGCGGGGGCTCGGAGACCCAGTACTTC. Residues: CAWGTSGGSETQYF.